A single sample gave rise to the 3 T cell receptor beta chains below, sequenced in a study of T cells after yellow fever vaccination. One entry per CDR3 protein results from TCRdb running MiXCR on the 5' RACE reads. This table has about 30,000 distinct CDR3 sequences, around 5% appearing once. Sample: CD8+ T cells sorted from PBMCs, taken 10 days after the yellow fever booster vaccination. The receptors come from a man under 40 who received the YFV17D yellow fever vaccine.

V usage is TRBV30 and J usage is TRBJ1-4; D is undetermined. This CDR3 has 13 residues. CDR1 is GTSNPN, CDR2 SVGIG, per germline (reference sequence). Trimming left V 5 bases short and J 5 bases short, with 12 bases between. CDR3 sequence (DNA): TGTGCCTGGGAGGAACAGCCAAATGAAAAACTGTTTTTT. Amino acid sequence: CAWEEQPNEKLFF.

This clonotype has a count of ten or more. The genes are TRBV29-1 and TRBJ2-1, with D maybe TRBD2 (6 bases). The CDR3 contains 13 residues. Trimming left V 6 bases short and J 9 bases short, with 18 bases between. Germline-derived CDR1 and CDR2 are SQVTM and ANQGSEA. CDR3 residues: CSVTTGEEFEQFF. In DNA form, the CDR3 reads TGCAGCGTAACCACGGGAGAGGAGTTTGAGCAGTTCTTC.

This clonotype came up many times. The chain combines TRBV11-1 with TRBJ2-1; 7 nucleotides match TRBD2. CDR3 length: 18 residues. V was pared by 0 bases and J by 0 bases, with 8 bases of the junction left unmatched. Per the germline V gene, CDR1 is SGHAT and CDR2 is FQDESV (reference sequence). As DNA, the CDR3 is TGTGCCAGCAGCTTAGCGACACTAGCGATAAGCTCCTACAATGAGCAGTTCTTC. Translating gives CASSLATLAISSYNEQFF. Full variable domain (remainder filled in from reference TRBV11-1 and TRBJ2-1): EAEVAQSPRYKITEKSQAVAFWCDPISGHATLYWYRQILGQGPELLVQFQDESVVDDSQLPKDRFSAERLKGVDSTLKIQPAELGDSAMYLCASSLATLAISSYNEQFFGPGTRLTVL.